A single sample is the source of the 28 T cell receptor beta chains below, sequenced in a study of cytomegalovirus exposure and HLA in healthy donors. The PCR ran on 60 Vbeta and 13 Jbeta primers. Libraries were prepared by immunoSEQ multiplex PCR; TCRdb keeps only in-frame clonotypes and omits some of them. The sample records some 250,000 clones, roughly 82% being singletons. Sample: PBMCs. These receptors all stem from a woman aged 40 to 50 in good health and CMV-seropositive.

The chain has TRBV2 and TRBJ2-3; TRBD2 agrees at 12 bases. Germline-derived CDR1 and CDR2 are SNHLY and FYNNEI. The V gene end was trimmed by 5 bases and the J gene end by 4 bases; junction bases not matched to a gene: 7. The CDR3 contains 16 residues. The CDR3, as DNA: TGTGCCAGCAGTTTCTCTAGCGGGAGGGGGGCAGATACGCAGTATTTT. Protein: CASSFSSGRGADTQYF.

This clone has only a few counts. This chain connects TRBV7-9 to TRBJ1-1; D is possibly TRBD1 (6 bases). The CDR3 totals 15 residues. V was cut by 2 bases and J by 4 bases, with 14 bases left in between. Germline CDR1 is SEHNR and CDR2 is FQNEAQ (reference sequence). This chain's CDR3 is CASSLSSGVLTEAFF. The CDR3 DNA sequence: TGTGCCAGCAGCTTATCATCAGGGGTCCTCACTGAAGCTTTCTTT.

The chain links TRBV5-4 to TRBJ2-2, with D tentatively TRBD2 (5 bases). The CDR3 is 15 residues long. Germline-derived CDR1 and CDR2 are SGHNT and YYREEE (reference sequence). The germline V and J ends were trimmed by 1 base and 7 bases, with 14 bases remaining between them. CDR3 protein: CASSLIGEIIGELFF. CDR3 bases: TGTGCCAGCAGCTTGATCGGGGAAATAATCGGGGAGCTGTTTTTT.

The chain carries TRBV7-9 and TRBJ1-4; D possibly corresponds to TRBD1 (5 bases). The CDR3 loop spans 10 amino acids. V shed 10 bases and J shed 12 bases, with 12 bases lying between them. CDR1 is SEHNR, CDR2 FQNEAQ, per germline (reference sequence). The CDR3 is CATGRGELFF. CDR3 bases: TGTGCCACTGGGCGGGGGGAACTGTTTTTT.

This clone appeared once. The chain joins TRBV4-2 to TRBJ2-7, with 11 bases fitting TRBD2. CDR3 length equals 18 residues. CDR1 is LGHNA and CDR2 is YNFKEQ in the germline V gene. The junction had 17 bases not matched to a gene; V was cut back by 8 bases and J by 2 bases. In nucleotides, the CDR3 is TGTGCCAGCTCCCGAGAGTGGGCTAGCGGGGGGTCCACCTACGAGCAGTACTTC. This sequence encodes CASSREWASGGSTYEQYF.

The rearrangement links TRBV4-2 to TRBJ1-1, with 9 bases fitting TRBD1. CDR3 length: 16 residues. In germline, CDR1 is LGHNA, CDR2 YNFKEQ. The trim removed 0 bases at V and 6 bases at J, leaving 8 bases unmatched. CDR3 bases: TGTGCCAGCAGCCAAGATCAACAGGGGGCAGGGGCTGAAGCTTTCTTT. Its translation is CASSQDQQGAGAEAFF.

The CDR3: CASSQRTGEGYTF. CDR3 bases: TGTGCCAGCAGCCAGAGGACAGGGGAAGGCTACACCTTC. This chain connects TRBV4-2 to TRBJ1-2; the match to TRBD1 covers 9 bases. Germline V gene sequence: CDR1 LGHNA, CDR2 YNFKEQ. The CDR3 length is 13 residues. V was pared by 3 bases and J by 8 bases, with 4 bases of the junction left unmatched.

This clone was picked up a small number of times. This chain links TRBV5-4 with TRBJ1-5; 9 positions match TRBD1. CDR1 and CDR2 from the germline V gene are SGHNT and YYREEE (reference sequence). V trimming: 2 bases; J trimming: 4 bases; junction bases outside the gene matches: 4. The CDR3 extends over 15 amino acids. This CDR3 is CASSFTGGRNQPQHF. The CDR3 bases are TGTGCCAGCAGCTTCACAGGGGGCCGGAATCAGCCCCAGCATTTT.

The rearrangement links TRBV28 to TRBJ1-5; 10 positions agree with TRBD1. The ends lost 4 bases at V and 10 bases at J; junction bases unmatched: 10. The CDR3 contains 15 residues. CDR1 and CDR2 from the germline V gene are MDHEN and SYDVKM. The CDR3 is CASSSTGTGVRPQHF. CDR3 sequence (DNA): TGTGCCAGCAGTTCTACCGGGACAGGGGTTCGTCCCCAGCATTTT.

The chain carries TRBV9 and TRBJ2-3; D might be TRBD2 (6 bases). Germline CDR1 SGDLS, CDR2 YYNGEE. Trimming removed 1 base at V and 6 bases at J, with 12 bases between. CDR3 length equals 14 residues. The CDR3 coding sequence is TGTGCCAGCAGCGTACGCCCCGGGAGTGATACGCAGTATTTT. Its protein is CASSVRPGSDTQYF. The whole variable domain, filled in from reference TRBV9 and TRBJ2-3, reads DSGVTQTPKHLITATGQRVTLRCSPRSGDLSVYWYQQSLDQGLQFLIQYYNGEERAKGNILERFSAQQFPDLHSELNLSSLELGDSALYFCASSVRPGSDTQYFGPGTRLTVL.

This chain links TRBV7-9 with TRBJ1-1; D may be TRBD1 (6 bases). V lost 5 bases and J lost 4, with 14 bases in between. The germline gives CDR1 SEHNR, CDR2 FQNEAQ (reference sequence). The CDR3 is 14 amino acids. CDR3 DNA sequence: TGTGCCAGCAGCCTTAACCAGGGGACCACTGAAGCTTTCTTT. It translates to CASSLNQGTTEAFF.

The chain recombines TRBV6-5 with TRBJ2-7, with a possible D match to TRBD1 (6 bases). V lost 2 bases and J lost 3, with 11 bases in between. This CDR3 spans 14 amino acids. Looked up from germline, CDR1 is MNHEY and CDR2 is SVGAGI. CDR3 DNA: TGTGCCAGCAGTTACGGATTCAGGGGCTACGAGCAGTACTTC. Amino acid sequence: CASSYGFRGYEQYF.

The chain couples TRBV11-2 to TRBJ1-3; no reliable D call. The length of the CDR3 is 16 residues. V was shortened by 4 bases and J by 1 base, with 14 bases between the two germline ends. CDR1 SGHAT and CDR2 FQNNGV come from the germline V gene. The CDR3 region has the DNA TGTGCCAGCAGCTCTCGCTCGACAAGATCTGGAAACACCATATATTTT. Protein: CASSSRSTRSGNTIYF.

V and J are TRBV21-1 and TRBJ2-7; TRBD2 is the table's D call and was not checked against the DNA. TRBV21-1 is reported as a pseudogene. This CDR3 region has 13 residues. CDR3: CASSKGGPYEQYF. The CDR3 bases are TGTGCCAGCAGCAAAGGCGGCCCCTACGAGCAGTACTTC.

The chain couples TRBV11-2 to TRBJ1-3, with 8 bases that match TRBD1. Germline values: CDR1 SGHAT, CDR2 FQNNGV. CDR3 length equals 17 residues. Trimming at V came to 3 bases and at J to 1 base, leaving 8 bases not matched to a gene. The CDR3 region has the DNA TGTGCCAGCAGCTTGAGACAGGGGAGTAGATCTGGAAACACCATATATTTT. Protein: CASSLRQGSRSGNTIYF.

The rearrangement uses TRBV6-6 and TRBJ1-1; 10 bases fit TRBD1. Germline V gene sequence: CDR1 MNHNY, CDR2 SVGAGI (reference sequence). This CDR3 is 14 amino acids long. V gave up 4 bases and J gave up 6 bases; unmatched junction bases: 5. The CDR3: CASSSRDRGPEAFF. CDR3 bases: TGTGCCAGCAGTTCCCGGGACAGGGGCCCTGAAGCTTTCTTT.

With respect to this clone: The junction departs from germline at one end; a sequencing error may be responsible. The rearrangement uses TRBV30 and TRBJ1-1; possibly TRBD1 for D (6 bases). There are 13 residues in the CDR3. Germline V gives CDR1 GTSNPN, CDR2 SVGIG (reference sequence). CDR3 residues: CAWSNTGNPEAFF. For the CDR3, the DNA is TGTGCCTGGAGTAACACAGGGAACCCTGAAGCTTTCTTT.

This sequence joins TRBV21-1 and TRBJ1-1; TRBD1 was called by the table and not checked on the DNA. TRBV21-1 is described as a pseudogene. The CDR3 extends over 14 amino acids. CDR3 nucleotide sequence: TGTGCCAGCACCTATGACAGGGGGCGGTCTGAAGCTTTCTTT. Its protein product is CASTYDRGRSEAFF.

This clone was observed a single time. The gene calls are TRBV4-2 and TRBJ1-2; D is ambiguous. Germline CDR1 LGHNA, CDR2 YNFKEQ. The V and J ends lost 0 bases and 0 bases respectively, with 8 bases between them. The CDR3 is 15 residues long. The CDR3 DNA follows: TGTGCCAGCAGCCAAGACGAGGGATCTAACTATGGCTACACCTTC. The encoded protein is CASSQDEGSNYGYTF.

The V and J genes are TRBV7-2 and TRBJ1-1; D not certain. CDR1 is SGHTA, CDR2 FQGNSA, per germline. Trimming shortened V by 5 bases and J by 0 bases, and 7 bases separated the two germline ends. The CDR3 contains 13 residues. The CDR3 region has the DNA TGTGCCAGCAGCCCCCTAGTGAACACTGAAGCTTTCTTT. It specifies CASSPLVNTEAFF.

V and J are TRBV5-4 and TRBJ2-1; tentative D call: TRBD2 (6 bases). V was trimmed by 4 bases and J by 0 bases, leaving 20 bases between them. This CDR3 region has 18 residues. Germline CDR1 SGHNT, CDR2 YYREEE (reference sequence). The CDR3 DNA is TGTGCCAGCAGCCGCGGACTACTATCCCCCAGCTCCTACAATGAGCAGTTCTTC. This gives the protein CASSRGLLSPSSYNEQFF.

The CDR3 nucleotides are TGTGCCAGCTCACGGACTAGCGGGGGGAACACCGGGGAGCTGTTTTTT. It encodes CASSRTSGGNTGELFF. The gene calls are TRBV18 and TRBJ2-2; 13 bases map to TRBD2. CDR1 is KGHSH, CDR2 LQKENI, per germline. J lost 1 base, V lost 4 bases, and 0 bases had no gene match. The CDR3 is made up of 16 amino acids. Drawing the rest from reference TRBV18 and TRBJ2-2, the complete variable domain is NAGVMQNPRHLVRRRGQEARLRCSPMKGHSHVYWYRQLPEEGLKFMVYLQKENIIDESGMPKERFSAEFPKEGPSILRIQQVVRGDSAAYFCASSRTSGGNTGELFFGEGSRLTVL.

In nucleotides, the CDR3 is TGTGCCTGGAGTGGACAGGGGTTCATCGGGGAGCTGTTTTTT. Amino acids: CAWSGQGFIGELFF. The chain carries TRBV30 and TRBJ2-2; TRBD1 matches 8 bases. The CDR3 extends over 14 amino acids. The V gene end was trimmed by 1 base and the J gene end by 7 bases; junction bases not matched to a gene: 5. Germline V gene lookup returns CDR1 GTSNPN and CDR2 SVGIG (reference sequence).

The chain uses TRBV6-5 and TRBJ1-2; D is unclear. V gave up 2 bases and J gave up 1 base, with 5 bases separating them. CDR3 size: 13 residues. Germline V gene data show CDR1 as MNHEY and CDR2 as SVGAGI. This CDR3 reads CASSYGRNYGYTF. CDR3 coding DNA: TGTGCCAGCAGTTACGGCCGTAACTATGGCTACACCTTC.

V usage is TRBV6-5 and J usage is TRBJ2-7; 7 positions agree with TRBD1. J was trimmed by 0 bases and V by 5 bases; bases with no gene match: 7. The CDR3 contains 15 residues. CDR1 MNHEY and CDR2 SVGAGI come from the germline V gene. This chain's CDR3 is CASSGGQLSSYEQYF. As DNA, the CDR3 is TGTGCCAGCAGTGGGGGACAGCTAAGCTCCTACGAGCAGTACTTC.

The rearrangement links TRBV5-4 to TRBJ2-2, with D maybe TRBD1 (5 bases). With 2 bases removed from V and 6 bases from J, the gap between germline ends came to 8 bases. Germline values: CDR1 SGHNT, CDR2 YYREEE (reference sequence). This CDR3 region has 13 residues. The CDR3 nucleotides are TGTGCCAGCAGCTTAAAAGGGGCCGGGGAGCTGTTTTTT. Protein: CASSLKGAGELFF.

V gene TRBV6-6 combines with J gene TRBJ2-5; 8 bases match TRBD1. CDR3 length equals 14 residues. V lost 7 bases and J lost 6; bases outside the gene matches: 10. From germline, CDR1 is MNHNY and CDR2 SVGAGI (reference sequence). For the CDR3, the DNA is TGTGCCAGCATTAACAGAGACAGGGGCCAGACCCAGTACTTC. Residues: CASINRDRGQTQYF.

A few counts support this clone. The genes are TRBV18 and TRBJ1-1; 12 bases line up with TRBD1. The CDR3 totals 16 residues. CDR1 is KGHSH, CDR2 LQKENI, per germline. J was trimmed by 1 base and V by 3 bases; bases with no gene match: 3. The CDR3 DNA is TGTGCCAGCTCACCGGGACAGGGGGCAAGGAACACTGAAGCTTTCTTT. Amino acids: CASSPGQGARNTEAFF.